This TCR beta chain derives from a study of cytotoxic CD8 clonotypes in ibrutinib-treated CLL. Study conclusions and caveats: Clonality grew at ibrutinib response; at progression, it decreased back toward baseline.

TCRdb's copy holds only in-frame clones and misses some; the assay was immunoSEQ multiplex PCR. This sample carries about 35,000 clones, 65% to 75% of them seen once, and the ten largest clones take around 17%. The CDR3 totals 15 residues. Losses at the gene ends were 4 bases for V and 6 bases for J; bases not matched to a gene: 7. CDR1 SGHRS and CDR2 YFSETQ come from the germline V gene. Remarks on this clone: Its antigen is not known.

The gene calls are TRBV5-1 and TRBJ1-2, with 12 positions matching TRBD1. Sequences were derived from PBMCs, sampled at disease progression, from a patient treated with ibrutinib. The receptor's source is a human donor with chronic lymphocytic leukemia. The CDR3 loop reads CASSLGQGAGDGYTF. The DNA of the CDR3 is TGCGCCAGCAGCCTGGGACAGGGGGCGGGAGATGGCTACACCTTC.